The clone carrying this T cell receptor beta chain was counted only a few times. The data were obtained in a study of blood T cell repertoires in COVID-19. Across the study: The origin of the acute and convalescent COVID-19 samples was the United States, Italy and Spain. Sources were T cells, B-cell-depleted T cells, or PBMCs; the material itself was cDNA or gDNA.

Per the authors' pipeline: By means of reference gene primer amplification, nucleated cell counts were estimated. Libraries were prepared by immunoSEQ multiplex PCR; TCRdb keeps only in-frame clonotypes and omits some of them. The V and J calls and clone size come from that table; D and trimming were worked out from the DNA. This table holds some 700,000 clones, about 87% found once. Germline CDR1 and CDR2: SGHNT and YYREEE (reference sequence). The V and J ends lost 4 bases and 11 bases respectively, with 16 bases between them. The CDR3 loop spans 14 amino acids. The sequence was obtained from a woman between 18 and 29 years old with acute or convalescent COVID-19. The sequenced sample consisted of peripheral blood. J is TRBJ1-6 and V is TRBV5-4; possible D gene TRBD1, 5 bases. CDR3 nucleotide sequence: TGTGCCAGCAGCCCACCCACGGAGACAGCACCCCTCCACTTT. Protein: CASSPPTETAPLHF.